The next 21 T cell receptor beta chains were all read from a single sample in a study of T cells in localized non-small cell lung cancer. The table came from immunoSEQ multiplex PCR; TCRdb's copy has only in-frame clones and leaves some out. The sample consists of 25,000 to 30,000 clones, about four fifths of them appearing once. This material consisted of peripheral blood mononuclear cells, taken before any cancer treatment. Receptors originate from a man aged 35 to 70 with stage III lung adenocarcinoma.

The J gene is TRBJ1-2, the V gene TRBV18, with D possibly TRBD1 on 5 matching bases. V was clipped by 3 bases and J by 6 bases, with 20 bases between them. The germline CDR1 and CDR2 sequences are KGHSH and LQKENI. CDR3 length: 16 residues. The CDR3 DNA reads TGTGCCAGCTCACCGCTTAGCTCCGGGACTGAAGATGGCTACACCTTC. Encoded protein: CASSPLSSGTEDGYTF.

This chain links TRBV5-1 with TRBJ2-2; TRBD1 matches at 7 bases. This CDR3 spans 17 amino acids. Germline V lookup: CDR1 SGHRS, CDR2 YFSETQ. J was trimmed by 6 bases and V by 0 bases; bases with no gene match: 11. In DNA form, the CDR3 reads TGCGCCAGCAGCTTGGTCGCAGGGGGTTTTTTCGCCGGGGAGCTGTTTTTT. Translated, it gives CASSLVAGGFFAGELFF.

The chain couples TRBV18 to TRBJ2-6; D call uncertain. The CDR3 has 17 amino acids. Trimming stripped 3 bases from V and 1 base from J, with 13 bases between. Germline V gives CDR1 KGHSH, CDR2 LQKENI. The CDR3: CASSPSTPGSGANVLTF. CDR3 coding DNA: TGTGCCAGCTCACCGAGCACACCTGGGTCTGGGGCCAACGTCCTGACTTTC. The entire variable domain, with the rest obtained from reference TRBV18 and TRBJ2-6, is as follows: NAGVMQNPRHLVRRRGQEARLRCSPMKGHSHVYWYRQLPEEGLKFMVYLQKENIIDESGMPKERFSAEFPKEGPSILRIQQVVRGDSAAYFCASSPSTPGSGANVLTFGAGSRLTVL.

CDR3 DNA: TGTGCCTGGGCTACGGGACAGAGCTCTGGAAACACCATATATTTT. Translating gives CAWATGQSSGNTIYF. The chain has TRBV30 and TRBJ1-3, with 7 bases identical to TRBD1. The CDR3 spans 15 residues. From germline, CDR1 is GTSNPN and CDR2 SVGIG (reference sequence). Germline trimming cut 5 bases from V and 0 bases from J; bases unmatched to any gene: 7.

The chain uses TRBV11-3 and TRBJ2-1, with TRBD1 identical over 7 bases. This CDR3 contains 17 residues. Germline CDR1 and CDR2: SGHNT and YENEEA. V shed 0 bases and J 8 bases; nucleotides not matched to a gene: 13. The CDR3 loop reads CASSLDFEGGLGDEQFF. The CDR3 nucleotides read TGTGCCAGCAGCTTAGATTTCGAAGGGGGCCTGGGGGATGAGCAGTTCTTC. The full variable domain, rest sourced from reference TRBV11-3 and TRBJ2-1, is EAGVVQSPRYKIIEKKQPVAFWCNPISGHNTLYWYLQNLGQGPELLIRYENEEAVDDSQLPKDRFSAERLKGVDSTLKIQPAELGDSAVYLCASSLDFEGGLGDEQFFGPGTRLTVL.

The chain recombines TRBV28 with TRBJ1-1; D unclear. There are 11 residues in the CDR3. Trimming removed 3 bases at V and 6 bases at J, with 5 bases between. Germline V gives CDR1 MDHEN, CDR2 SYDVKM. In DNA form, the CDR3 reads TGTGCCAGCAGTTTGAGGGCTGAAGCTTTCTTT. The encoded protein is CASSLRAEAFF.

This chain connects TRBV19 to TRBJ1-4, with no clear D. CDR3 length: 16 amino acids. The germline CDR1 and CDR2 sequences are LNHDA and SQIVND (reference sequence). The germline V and J ends were trimmed by 3 bases and 0 bases, with 11 bases remaining between them. The DNA for the CDR3 is TGTGCCAGTAGTATTTCGGGGATTGCAACTAATGAAAAACTGTTTTTT. As protein: CASSISGIATNEKLFF.

The table lists this clone with a few counts. This sequence joins TRBV5-1 and TRBJ1-2; D might be TRBD1 (5 bases). The CDR3 spans 13 residues. Trimming left V 1 base short and J 7 bases short, with 11 bases between. CDR1 and CDR2 (germline): SGHRS, YFSETQ. The CDR3 DNA follows: TGCGCCAGCAGCTTGCAGACAGATTTTGGCTACACCTTC. It specifies CASSLQTDFGYTF.

This sequence joins TRBV19 and TRBJ1-5; TRBD1 agrees at 9 bases. This CDR3 spans 15 amino acids. The ends lost 6 bases at V and 6 bases at J; junction bases unmatched: 9. Germline CDR1 is LNHDA and CDR2 is SQIVND (reference sequence). In DNA, the CDR3 is TGTGCCAGTAGCCTGGGACAGGGTTTCAGTCAGCCCCAGCATTTT. This encodes CASSLGQGFSQPQHF.

The rearrangement uses TRBV29-1 and TRBJ1-6; a possible D gene is TRBD1 (5 bases). Trimming shortened V by 6 bases and J by 10 bases, and 16 bases separated the two germline ends. CDR1 SQVTM and CDR2 ANQGSEA come from the germline V gene. This CDR3 contains 13 residues. The CDR3 spells CSVRRRGDSPLHF. The CDR3 region has the DNA TGCAGCGTGCGCCGGAGGGGAGACTCACCCCTCCACTTT.

The rearrangement links TRBV28 to TRBJ1-6; D possibly corresponds to TRBD1 (6 bases). From germline, CDR1 is MDHEN and CDR2 SYDVKM. Trimming shortened V by 6 bases and J by 0 bases, and 18 bases separated the two germline ends. The CDR3 length is 18 residues. CDR3 residues: CASSRRGQGLSYNSPLHF. The DNA of the CDR3 is TGTGCCAGCAGCCGCCGAGGCCAGGGGCTCTCCTATAATTCACCCCTCCACTTT. The full variable domain, in which reference TRBV28 and TRBJ1-6 provide the parts outside the CDR3, is DVKVTQSSRYLVKRTGEKVFLECVQDMDHENMFWYRQDPGLGLRLIYFSYDVKMKEKGDIPEGYSVSREKKERFSLILESASTNQTSMYLCASSRRGQGLSYNSPLHFGNGTRLTVT.

The chain employs TRBV7-9 and TRBJ1-4, with D tentatively TRBD1 (6 bases). V was pared by 0 bases and J by 7 bases, with 15 bases between. This CDR3 spans 16 amino acids. Germline CDR1 and CDR2: SEHNR and FQNEAQ (reference sequence). Here the CDR3 reads CASSLAGGKGGEKLFF. The CDR3 DNA is TGTGCCAGCAGCTTAGCAGGGGGGAAAGGTGGTGAAAAACTGTTTTTT. Drawing the rest from reference TRBV7-9 and TRBJ1-4, the complete variable domain is DTGVSQNPRHKITKRGQNVTFRCDPISEHNRLYWYRQTLGQGPEFLTYFQNEAQLEKSRLLSDRFSAERPKGSFSTLEIQRTEQGDSAMYLCASSLAGGKGGEKLFFGSGTQLSVL.

The chain recombines TRBV19 with TRBJ2-7, with D possibly being TRBD1 or TRBD2 (6 bases each). CDR1 LNHDA and CDR2 SQIVND come from the germline V gene (reference sequence). Trimming left V 11 bases short and J 5 bases short, with 13 bases between. This CDR3 is 11 amino acids long. CDR3 sequence (DNA): TGTGCCGGCCGTAGGGGGGACGAGCAGTACTTC. It translates to CAGRRGDEQYF.

The genes are TRBV28 and TRBJ2-5, with TRBD2 identical over 14 bases. CDR1 is MDHEN, CDR2 SYDVKM, per germline. J lost 5 bases, V lost 6 bases, and 11 bases had no gene match. The CDR3 loop spans 17 amino acids. In nucleotides, the CDR3 is TGTGCCAGCAGCCCAGGGGGACTAGCGGGAGTCAGTGAGACCCAGTACTTC. It yields the protein CASSPGGLAGVSETQYF.

The chain has TRBV2 and TRBJ1-5; the D gene is possibly TRBD1 (5 bases). CDR3 length: 13 amino acids. The germline CDR1 and CDR2 sequences are SNHLY and FYNNEI. Trimming pared 3 bases from V and 7 bases from J, leaving 10 bases between. CDR3 in DNA: TGTGCCAGCAGTGAGGGGCTCCGGCAGCCCCAGCATTTT. The encoded protein is CASSEGLRQPQHF.

The CDR3, as DNA: TGTGCCAGCGCCTTGGGGACCGTTAACACCGGGGAGCTGTTTTTT. This codes for CASALGTVNTGELFF. The V call is TRBV6-5, the J call TRBJ2-2; TRBD1 or TRBD2 may be the D gene (5 bases each). The ends were cut back, 8 bases at V and 2 bases at J, with 15 bases in the middle. The germline gives CDR1 MNHEY, CDR2 SVGAGI. This CDR3 comprises 15 residues.

The chain has TRBV10-3 and TRBJ2-1; D is unclear. Per germline, CDR1 ENHRY and CDR2 SYGVKD. CDR3 length: 13 residues. V was trimmed by 10 bases and J by 6 bases, leaving 16 bases between them. The CDR3 DNA reads as TGTGCCAGCGCTGACGGAAGGTCCAATGAGCAGTTCTTC. Translation: CASADGRSNEQFF.

J is TRBJ2-1 and V is TRBV6-1, with D tentatively TRBD1 (6 bases). Germline V gives CDR1 MNHNS, CDR2 SASEGT. The V and J ends lost 4 bases and 0 bases respectively, with 13 bases between them. The CDR3 sequence is 16 residues long. CDR3 sequence (DNA): TGTGCCAGCAGTGGACGGACAGAGCGCTCCTACAATGAGCAGTTCTTC. It translates to CASSGRTERSYNEQFF.

This rearrangement joins TRBV10-3 to TRBJ1-3; D gene ambiguous. Between the trimmed V and J ends, which lost 8 bases and 1 base, there was a span of 15 bases. This CDR3 is 15 amino acids long. Germline CDR1 reads ENHRY; CDR2 reads SYGVKD. For the CDR3, the DNA is TGTGCCATCGGTGGGGAGTCTTTTTCTGGAAACACCATATATTTT. It encodes CAIGGESFSGNTIYF.

Only a few counts were recorded for this clone. The rearrangement uses TRBV11-2 and TRBJ2-7, with D possibly matching TRBD2 (6 bases). The CDR3 is made up of 15 amino acids. Trimming pared 5 bases from V and 4 bases from J, leaving 18 bases between. Germline assignment: CDR1 SGHAT and CDR2 FQNNGV. In DNA, the CDR3 is TGTGCCAGCAGCCCCTTCGGAGGCCGGGGGTACGAGCAGTACTTC. Protein product: CASSPFGGRGYEQYF.

By proportion, this clone is large. The V call is TRBV6-4, the J call TRBJ2-6; D is unresolved. Looked up from germline, CDR1 is MRHNA and CDR2 is SNTAGT. Trimming pared 7 bases from V and 4 bases from J, leaving 14 bases between. The CDR3 runs to 15 residues. CDR3 sequence reads: CASKIEASGANVLTF. CDR3 DNA sequence: TGTGCCAGCAAGATCGAGGCGTCGGGGGCCAACGTCCTGACTTTC.